The rows below give T cell receptor beta chains drawn from one sample of a study of blood T cells in healthy people across ages. TCRdb reprocessed the 5' RACE reads with MiXCR, giving one entry per CDR3 protein. The sample lists around 820,000 distinct CDR3 sequences, approximately 25% seen once, with under 4.5% in the top ten. These data were also reused for a study on T cells of mothers and their children.

Source material: blood. These receptors were obtained from a boy between 10 and 17 years old in good health. The CDR3 runs from the conserved cysteine through the conserved F or W. A D gene is named only where the DNA matches it firmly. Clone size, where shown, is once, few, many, or a class for clones that have expanded.

>TRBV9|TRBD1|-|TRBJ1-1
TGTGCCAGCAGCGTCCGAGGGGGACAGGGTGATTTCACTGAAGCTTTCTTT
CASSVRGGQGDFTEAFF
>TRBV29-1|-|-|TRBJ2-5
TGCAGCGTTGAAGTAGGGGCCCAAGAGACCCAGTACTTC
CSVEVGAQETQYF
>TRBV3-1|TRBD1|few|TRBJ2-5
TGTGCCAGCACCCACTTAGGCGGGACAGGGACTCTGGAGACCCAGTACTTC
CASTHLGGTGTLETQYF
>TRBV7-9|-|-|TRBJ2-4
TGTGCCAGCAGTCCCCGCGGAGAGGGCGTAGCCAAAAACATTCAGTACTTC
CASSPRGEGVAKNIQYF
>TRBV3-1|-|-|TRBJ1-1
TGTGCCAGCAACCAAGTGGGCGTGACTGAAGCTTTCTTT
CASNQVGVTEAFF
>TRBV28|TRBD1|-|TRBJ2-4
TGTGCCAGCGGAATACCCGGGACAGGGGACACGGCCAAAAACCTTCAGTACTTC
CASGIPGTGDTAKNLQYF
>TRBV5-6|TRBD1|few|TRBJ2-5
TGTGCCAGCAGCTTAGGGACAGGGCACCAAGAGACCCAGTACTTC
CASSLGTGHQETQYF
>TRBV10-3|-|few|TRBJ2-5
TGTGCCGTCAGTGAGTTGGAGACGAGCAAGCAAGAGACCCAGTACTTC
CAVSELETSKQETQYF
>TRBV5-5|-|-|TRBJ2-2
TGTGCCAGCAGCTTGGTGTATTTTCCGAACACCGGGGAGCTGTTTTTT
CASSLVYFPNTGELFF
>TRBV18|-|-|TRBJ1-4
TGTGCCAGCTCACCTACACAGGAGGCGTATGAAAAACTGTTTTTT
CASSPTQEAYEKLFF
>TRBV21-1|-|-|TRBJ2-3
TGTGCCAGCAGCAAAGAACTAGCGGGGAGTACAGATACGCAGTATTTT
CASSKELAGSTDTQYF
>TRBV7-9|-|few|TRBJ1-1
TGTGCCAGCAGCTTCGGGGGGAGCACTGAAGCTTTCTTT
CASSFGGSTEAFF